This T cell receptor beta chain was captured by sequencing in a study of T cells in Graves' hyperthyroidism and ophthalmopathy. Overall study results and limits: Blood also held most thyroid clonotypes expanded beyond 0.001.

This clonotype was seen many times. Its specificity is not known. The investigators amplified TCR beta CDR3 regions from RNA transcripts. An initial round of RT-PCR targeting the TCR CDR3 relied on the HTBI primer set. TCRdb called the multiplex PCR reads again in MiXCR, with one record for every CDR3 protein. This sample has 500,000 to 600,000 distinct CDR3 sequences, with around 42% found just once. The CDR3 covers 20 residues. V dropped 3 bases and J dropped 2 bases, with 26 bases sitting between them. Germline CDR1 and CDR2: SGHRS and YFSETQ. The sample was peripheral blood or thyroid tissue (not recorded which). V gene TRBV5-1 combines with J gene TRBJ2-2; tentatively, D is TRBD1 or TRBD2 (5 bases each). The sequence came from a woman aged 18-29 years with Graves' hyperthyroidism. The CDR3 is CASSYGLLGTKPINTGELFF. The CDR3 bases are TGCGCCAGCAGCTACGGACTTTTAGGGACCAAGCCCATAAACACCGGGGAGCTGTTTTTT.